Listed below are T cell receptor beta chains from one sample, sequenced in a study of graft-versus-host responses after intestinal transplantation. Their antigens are not known. Some clones are missing from TCRdb's copy, which holds only in-frame ones; the method was immunoSEQ multiplex PCR. This table holds about 120,000 clones, 85% to 95% found once. Sequences were derived from unstimulated CD8+ T cells sorted from spleen or lymph node cells, sampled before intestinal transplant. The source of these receptors is a human donor who received an intestinal transplant. Each CDR3 is given with its conserved first and last residue. D genes are given only for firm matches. Clone size appears in some rows only: once, few, many, or a class for an expanded clone.

CDR3aa: CASSPTYNEQFF; CDR3nt: TGCGCCAGCAGCCCTACCTACAATGAGCAGTTCTTC; j_gene: TRBJ2-1; abundance: NA; v_gene: TRBV10-2; d_gene: NA
CDR3aa: CASSFGRGGNEQFF; CDR3nt: TGTGCCAGCAGCTTTGGGCGGGGCGGCAATGAGCAGTTCTTC; j_gene: TRBJ2-1; abundance: NA; v_gene: TRBV11-2; d_gene: NA
CDR3aa: CASSLHTPKGPQSKKLFF; CDR3nt: TGTGCCAGCAGTTTACATACCCCAAAAGGGCCCCAATCCAAAAAACTGTTTTTT; j_gene: TRBJ1-4; abundance: NA; v_gene: TRBV28; d_gene: NA
CDR3aa: CASSSRTGGNEQFF; CDR3nt: TGCGCCAGCAGCTCGAGGACAGGGGGGAATGAGCAGTTCTTC; j_gene: TRBJ2-1; abundance: NA; v_gene: TRBV5-1; d_gene: TRBD1
CDR3aa: CATTGGDQPQHF; CDR3nt: TGTGCCACGACAGGGGGAGATCAGCCCCAGCATTTT; j_gene: TRBJ1-5; abundance: NA; v_gene: TRBV10-3; d_gene: TRBD1
CDR3aa: CASTLIPGTPLRDEAFF; CDR3nt: TGTGCCAGCACCCTGATCCCGGGGACTCCCTTGAGGGATGAAGCTTTCTTT; j_gene: TRBJ1-1; abundance: NA; v_gene: TRBV28; d_gene: NA
CDR3aa: CASSFGSTDTQYF; CDR3nt: TGTGCCAGCAGTTTTGGTAGCACAGATACGCAGTATTTT; j_gene: TRBJ2-3; abundance: NA; v_gene: TRBV27; d_gene: NA
CDR3aa: CASSLGLVVEQYF; CDR3nt: TGTGCCAGCAGCTTGGGACTAGTTGTCGAGCAGTACTTC; j_gene: TRBJ2-7; abundance: NA; v_gene: TRBV5-5; d_gene: NA
CDR3aa: CASSPWGRFVNQPQHF; CDR3nt: TGTGCCAGCAGTCCCTGGGGTAGATTTGTTAATCAGCCCCAGCATTTT; j_gene: TRBJ1-5; abundance: NA; v_gene: TRBV27; d_gene: NA
CDR3aa: CASSYPPAGESETQYF; CDR3nt: TGTGCCAGCAGTTACCCCCCAGCGGGAGAGTCAGAGACCCAGTACTTC; j_gene: TRBJ2-5; abundance: NA; v_gene: TRBV28; d_gene: TRBD2
CDR3aa: CSGWGGTEAFF; CDR3nt: TGCAGTGGGTGGGGGGGCACTGAAGCTTTCTTT; j_gene: TRBJ1-1; abundance: NA; v_gene: TRBV20-1; d_gene: NA
CDR3aa: CASSLALQGQFSYEQYF; CDR3nt: TGTGCCAGCAGCTTGGCGTTACAGGGACAATTCTCCTACGAGCAGTACTTC; j_gene: TRBJ2-7; abundance: NA; v_gene: TRBV5-6; d_gene: NA
CDR3aa: CASSIPPQRFDYNEQFF; CDR3nt: TGTGCCAGTAGTATACCCCCCCAGCGGTTTGATTACAATGAGCAGTTCTTC; j_gene: TRBJ2-1; abundance: once; v_gene: TRBV19; d_gene: NA
CDR3aa: CASRTRQINTEAFF; CDR3nt: TGTGCCAGCAGAACTAGACAAATTAACACTGAAGCTTTCTTT; j_gene: TRBJ1-1; abundance: NA; v_gene: TRBV28; d_gene: NA
CDR3aa: CASSNGKSSYNSPLHF; CDR3nt: TGTGCCAGCAGTAACGGGAAGAGCTCCTATAATTCACCCCTCCACTTT; j_gene: TRBJ1-6; abundance: NA; v_gene: TRBV27; d_gene: NA
CDR3aa: CASSRPGPGIYEQYF; CDR3nt: TGTGCCAGCAGCCGCCCGGGACCTGGAATCTACGAGCAGTACTTC; j_gene: TRBJ2-7; abundance: NA; v_gene: TRBV28; d_gene: NA
CDR3aa: CASSSGLSTDTQYF; CDR3nt: TGTGCCAGCAGCTCTGGGCTAAGCACAGATACGCAGTATTTT; j_gene: TRBJ2-3; abundance: NA; v_gene: TRBV9; d_gene: NA
CDR3aa: CASRPPGLAGGFYNEQFF; CDR3nt: TGTGCCAGCAGACCGCCGGGACTAGCGGGAGGGTTCTACAATGAGCAGTTCTTC; j_gene: TRBJ2-1; abundance: NA; v_gene: TRBV6-4; d_gene: TRBD2
CDR3aa: CASSPTGDAYYEQYF; CDR3nt: TGTGCCAGTAGCCCAACAGGGGATGCTTACTACGAGCAGTACTTC; j_gene: TRBJ2-7; abundance: once; v_gene: TRBV19; d_gene: TRBD1
CDR3aa: CASSSGNSPYEQYF; CDR3nt: TGTGCCAGCAGTTCTGGAAACTCCCCTTACGAGCAGTACTTC; j_gene: TRBJ2-7; abundance: NA; v_gene: TRBV6-1; d_gene: NA
CDR3aa: CASSRNTGELFF; CDR3nt: TGCGCCAGCAGCCGGAACACCGGGGAGCTGTTTTTT; j_gene: TRBJ2-2; abundance: NA; v_gene: TRBV9; d_gene: NA
CDR3aa: CASSQNWSVGGPYGYTF; CDR3nt: TGTGCCAGCAGTCAAAATTGGTCGGTCGGGGGCCCCTATGGCTACACCTTC; j_gene: TRBJ1-2; abundance: NA; v_gene: TRBV27; d_gene: NA
CDR3aa: CASTLAGARPNEQFF; CDR3nt: TGCGCCAGCACTCTAGCGGGTGCGAGACCTAATGAGCAGTTCTTC; j_gene: TRBJ2-1; abundance: NA; v_gene: TRBV4-1; d_gene: TRBD2
CDR3aa: CASSYSNGGVNGYTF; CDR3nt: TGTGCCAGCAGTTACTCGAACGGGGGCGTAAATGGCTACACCTTC; j_gene: TRBJ1-2; abundance: few; v_gene: TRBV6-5; d_gene: NA
CDR3aa: CASSSRPGSNNEQFF; CDR3nt: TGTGCCAGCAGCTCCCGGCCAGGGAGCAACAATGAGCAGTTCTTC; j_gene: TRBJ2-1; abundance: NA; v_gene: TRBV28; d_gene: NA
CDR3aa: CASSLGQGQYEQYF; CDR3nt: TGTGCCAGCAGCTTAGGGCAGGGGCAATACGAGCAGTACTTC; j_gene: TRBJ2-7; abundance: NA; v_gene: TRBV11-2; d_gene: NA
CDR3aa: CASNSPHDSTDTQYF; CDR3nt: TGTGCCAGTAACTCCCCACACGATAGCACAGATACGCAGTATTTT; j_gene: TRBJ2-3; abundance: NA; v_gene: TRBV19; d_gene: NA
CDR3aa: CASSPSSGNEQFF; CDR3nt: TGTGCCAGCAGCCCTTCCAGCGGGAATGAGCAGTTCTTC; j_gene: TRBJ2-1; abundance: NA; v_gene: TRBV9; d_gene: NA
CDR3aa: CASSLLAGDYEQFF; CDR3nt: TGTGCCAGCAGTTTACTAGCGGGAGACTATGAGCAGTTCTTC; j_gene: TRBJ2-1; abundance: NA; v_gene: TRBV27; d_gene: TRBD2
CDR3aa: CASSYGIGSYEQYF; CDR3nt: TGTGCCAGCAGTTACGGGATAGGCTCCTACGAGCAGTACTTC; j_gene: TRBJ2-7; abundance: NA; v_gene: TRBV27; d_gene: NA
CDR3aa: CASSEVHDGSTDTQYF; CDR3nt: TGTGCCAGCAGTGAAGTCCACGACGGTAGCACAGATACGCAGTATTTT; j_gene: TRBJ2-3; abundance: NA; v_gene: TRBV2; d_gene: NA
CDR3aa: CASSFSGPRDTEAFF; CDR3nt: TGTGCCAGCAGTTTTAGCGGGCCCAGAGACACTGAAGCTTTCTTT; j_gene: TRBJ1-1; abundance: NA; v_gene: TRBV28; d_gene: NA
CDR3aa: CASSHPLIDELNTEAFF; CDR3nt: TGCGCCAGCAGCCACCCGCTAATAGACGAGTTGAACACTGAAGCTTTCTTT; j_gene: TRBJ1-1; abundance: NA; v_gene: TRBV4-1; d_gene: NA
CDR3aa: CASSPGRTIYEQYF; CDR3nt: TGTGCCAGCTCACCGGGACGAACTATCTACGAGCAGTACTTC; j_gene: TRBJ2-7; abundance: NA; v_gene: TRBV21-1; d_gene: NA
CDR3aa: CASSLGESSYEQYF; CDR3nt: TGTGCCAGCAGCTTAGGAGAGAGCTCCTACGAGCAGTACTTC; j_gene: TRBJ2-7; abundance: NA; v_gene: TRBV7-6; d_gene: NA
CDR3aa: CASSETAVETQYF; CDR3nt: TGTGCCAGCAGTGAAACGGCAGTGGAGACCCAGTACTTC; j_gene: TRBJ2-5; abundance: NA; v_gene: TRBV6-1; d_gene: NA
CDR3aa: CATSGSIPSGRVETQYF; CDR3nt: TGTGCCACCAGCGGGTCAATTCCTAGCGGGAGGGTTGAGACCCAGTACTTC; j_gene: TRBJ2-5; abundance: NA; v_gene: TRBV15; d_gene: TRBD2
CDR3aa: CASSYRGGSNTDTQYF; CDR3nt: TGTGCCAGCAGTTACCGCGGCGGTTCTAACACAGATACGCAGTATTTT; j_gene: TRBJ2-3; abundance: NA; v_gene: TRBV6-5; d_gene: NA
CDR3aa: CASSTGDTEATGELFF; CDR3nt: TGTGCCAGTAGTACGGGGGACACGGAGGCTACCGGGGAGCTGTTTTTT; j_gene: TRBJ2-2; abundance: once; v_gene: TRBV19; d_gene: NA
CDR3aa: CASSVGTPYNEQFF; CDR3nt: TGTGCCAGTAGTGTGGGGACCCCTTACAATGAGCAGTTCTTC; j_gene: TRBJ2-1; abundance: NA; v_gene: TRBV6-5; d_gene: NA
CDR3aa: CASSEDPRASYEQYF; CDR3nt: TGCGCCAGCAGTGAAGATCCGCGGGCCTCCTACGAGCAGTACTTC; j_gene: TRBJ2-7; abundance: NA; v_gene: TRBV5-1; d_gene: NA
CDR3aa: CASSPGSGGFDTQYF; CDR3nt: TGTGCCAGCAGCCCCGGTAGTGGGGGATTCGATACGCAGTATTTT; j_gene: TRBJ2-3; abundance: NA; v_gene: TRBV9; d_gene: NA
CDR3aa: CATSRLQLTSDYEQYF; CDR3nt: TGTGCCACCAGCAGGTTGCAACTGACGTCAGACTACGAGCAGTACTTC; j_gene: TRBJ2-7; abundance: NA; v_gene: TRBV15; d_gene: NA
CDR3aa: CATSSQGDGSLNEQFF; CDR3nt: TGTGCCACCAGCAGCCAGGGGGATGGGTCGCTCAATGAGCAGTTCTTC; j_gene: TRBJ2-1; abundance: NA; v_gene: TRBV15; d_gene: TRBD1
CDR3aa: CASSWGSGRAFVASTDTQYF; CDR3nt: TGTGCCAGCAGCTGGGGGAGCGGGAGGGCTTTCGTAGCTAGCACAGATACGCAGTATTTT; j_gene: TRBJ2-3; abundance: NA; v_gene: TRBV7-6; d_gene: TRBD2
CDR3aa: CAWNPRGTEAFF; CDR3nt: TGTGCCTGGAATCCCCGGGGCACTGAAGCTTTCTTT; j_gene: TRBJ1-1; abundance: NA; v_gene: TRBV30; d_gene: NA